These T cell receptor beta chains were read from a single sample in a study of chemoradiotherapy in HPV16-positive cancers. Some clones are missing from TCRdb's copy, which holds only in-frame ones; the method was immunoSEQ multiplex PCR. The sample has under 35,000 clones, about 91% seen once; the top ten hold 4.5% to 5.5%. Sequenced here: blood, sampled from a patient who underwent chemoradiotherapy. These receptors came from a human donor with HPV-associated anogenital cancer. Each CDR3 is given with its conserved first and last residue. The order of the fields is J gene, clone size, D gene, V gene, CDR3 protein, CDR3 DNA. A D gene is named only where the DNA matches it firmly. A row's size may be missing; if present it is once, few, many or a size class.

>TRBJ2-7|.|TRBD1|TRBV28
CASRRQGAYEQYF
TGTGCCAGCAGGCGACAGGGAGCCTACGAGCAGTACTTC
>TRBJ2-2|.|TRBD1|TRBV11-2
CASSLAGTVNTGELFF
TGTGCCAGCAGCTTAGCCGGGACAGTTAACACCGGGGAGCTGTTTTTT
>TRBJ2-7|.|.|TRBV9
CASSVAPAYEQYF
TGTGCCAGCAGCGTAGCCCCAGCCTACGAGCAGTACTTC
>TRBJ2-7|few|TRBD2|TRBV5-1
CASSGGTSGYEQYF
TGCGCCAGCAGCGGTGGGACTAGCGGCTACGAGCAGTACTTC
>TRBJ2-5|.|.|TRBV6-5
CAAHGAAETQYF
TGTGCCGCCCACGGGGCGGCAGAGACCCAGTACTTC
>TRBJ1-2|.|.|TRBV11-2
CASSLRASGYTYGYTF
TGTGCCAGCAGCTTGAGGGCGTCAGGATATACCTATGGCTACACCTTC
>TRBJ1-1|.|.|TRBV4-1
CASSQDHRGEAFF
TGCGCCAGCAGCCAAGATCATAGGGGTGAAGCTTTCTTT
>TRBJ2-3|.|.|TRBV7-9
CASSLVKITDTQYF
TGTGCCAGCAGCTTAGTCAAGATAACAGATACGCAGTATTTT
>TRBJ2-1|.|TRBD1|TRBV28
CASGTTGGSDEQFF
TGTGCCAGCGGGACCACAGGGGGTAGTGATGAGCAGTTCTTC
>TRBJ2-3|.|.|TRBV28
CASSSPGQGTDTQYF
TGTGCCAGCAGTTCCCCAGGTCAGGGCACAGATACGCAGTATTTT
>TRBJ2-7|.|TRBD1|TRBV10-2
CASRGGQESSYEQYF
TGCGCCAGCAGGGGGGGACAGGAAAGCTCCTACGAGCAGTACTTC
>TRBJ2-1|.|.|TRBV4-1
CASSQDGRGMYNEQFF
TGCGCCAGCAGCCAAGATGGACGGGGGATGTACAATGAGCAGTTCTTC
>TRBJ2-7|few|.|TRBV7-8
CASSLVTDTYEQYF
TGTGCCAGCAGCTTAGTAACCGATACCTACGAGCAGTACTTC
>TRBJ2-3|.|.|TRBV7-9
CASSPQGFGTDTQYF
TGTGCCAGCAGCCCTCAGGGGTTCGGCACAGATACGCAGTATTTT
>TRBJ2-1|large|TRBD2|TRBV10-3
CAISESRASGGAKDEQFF
TGTGCCATCAGTGAGTCTAGGGCTAGCGGGGGGGCCAAGGATGAGCAGTTCTTC
>TRBJ2-1|once|.|TRBV6-5
CASSYSPGALEQFF
TGTGCCAGCAGTTACTCGCCGGGAGCACTTGAGCAGTTCTTC
>TRBJ2-2|.|TRBD2|TRBV6-1
CASSDTLAGANTGELFF
TGTGCCAGCAGTGACACACTAGCGGGGGCGAACACCGGGGAGCTGTTTTTT
>TRBJ2-2|.|.|TRBV6-4
CASSDYTGELFF
TGTGCCAGCAGTGACTACACCGGGGAGCTGTTTTTT
>TRBJ2-5|.|.|TRBV25-1
CASRVGNLETQYF
TGTGCCAGCAGGGTAGGGAATTTGGAGACCCAGTACTTC
>TRBJ1-2|.|TRBD1|TRBV5-6
CASSPGTGYGYTF
TGTGCCAGCAGCCCCGGGACAGGGTATGGCTACACCTTC
>TRBJ1-5|once|.|TRBV19
CASSNGGGSNQPQHF
TGTGCCAGTAGTAACGGGGGGGGGAGCAATCAGCCCCAGCATTTT
>TRBJ2-5|.|.|TRBV18
CASSPRTDTGETQYF
TGTGCCAGCTCACCACGGACGGACACGGGAGAGACCCAGTACTTC
>TRBJ1-5|.|.|TRBV4-2
CASSQVDSNVRQPQHF
TGTGCCAGCAGCCAAGTAGACAGTAACGTTCGTCAGCCCCAGCATTTT
>TRBJ2-3|once|.|TRBV28
CATQTGTDTQYF
TGTGCCACCCAGACAGGCACAGATACGCAGTATTTT
>TRBJ2-5|once|TRBD2|TRBV18
CASSPLAGGIQETQYF
TGTGCCAGCTCACCTCTAGCGGGAGGGATCCAAGAGACCCAGTACTTC
>TRBJ2-1|.|TRBD1|TRBV19
CASRTRRQGANEQFF
TGTGCCAGTAGGACCCGTCGACAGGGGGCGAATGAGCAGTTCTTC
>TRBJ2-7|.|.|TRBV11-2
CASSLGTARVSEQYF
TGTGCCAGCAGCTTAGGAACAGCAAGAGTCTCGGAGCAGTACTTC
>TRBJ2-3|.|.|TRBV7-9
CASSFRWGTDTQYF
TGTGCCAGCAGCTTTCGCTGGGGCACAGATACGCAGTATTTT
>TRBJ2-3|.|TRBD2|TRBV2
CASMGGDTQYF
TGTGCCAGCATGGGGGGGGATACGCAGTATTTT
>TRBJ2-5|.|.|TRBV7-6
CASSPPTSGRETQYF
TGTGCCAGCAGCCCCCCAACTAGTGGGCGAGAGACCCAGTACTTC
>TRBJ1-2|.|.|TRBV4-2
CASSQEGRPDYGYTF
TGTGCCAGCAGCCAAGAGGGGCGCCCCGACTATGGCTACACCTTC
>TRBJ1-1|once|TRBD1|TRBV2
CASGGQGRPGTEAFF
TGCGCCAGCGGCGGACAGGGTAGACCTGGCACTGAAGCTTTCTTT
>TRBJ2-6|.|.|TRBV9
CASSPGWGNSGANVLTF
TGTGCCAGCAGCCCAGGCTGGGGGAACTCTGGGGCCAACGTCCTGACTTTC
>TRBJ2-5|once|.|TRBV15
CATSRAGGQGIKETQYF
TGTGCCACCAGCAGAGCCGGAGGGCAGGGAATAAAGGAGACCCAGTACTTC
>TRBJ2-3|.|TRBD1|TRBV5-1
CASSPGQGKDTQYF
TGCGCCAGCAGCCCGGGACAGGGGAAAGATACGCAGTATTTT
>TRBJ2-3|.|TRBD1|TRBV7-8
CASSQDRGTDTQYF
TGTGCCAGCAGCCAAGACAGGGGCACAGATACGCAGTATTTT
>TRBJ1-2|.|.|TRBV18
CASSPDGRGAPGDYGYTF
TGTGCCAGCTCACCAGATGGCAGAGGGGCGCCAGGGGACTATGGCTACACCTTC
>TRBJ1-5|.|.|TRBV19
CASTRTYDQPQHF
TGTGCCAGTACTAGGACTTATGATCAGCCCCAGCATTTT
>TRBJ2-5|few|.|TRBV5-8
CASSLAGLQNGAQYF
TGTGCCAGCAGCTTGGCCGGGCTACAAAATGGGGCCCAGTACTTC